A selection of T cell receptor beta chains follows, all from one sample in a study of blood T cell repertoires in COVID-19. Method: immunoSEQ multiplex PCR; TCRdb's copy keeps in-frame clones and lacks some. The sample has roughly 100,000 clones; around 80% are singletons. The sample taken for sequencing was peripheral blood. The receptors were sampled from an elderly woman with acute or convalescent COVID-19. Each CDR3 is given without its conserved first and last residue. Fields, in order: J gene, V gene, CDR3 protein.

j_gene: TRBJ1-1
v_gene: TRBV6-6
CDR3aa: ASSYLGGMNTEAF

j_gene: TRBJ2-1
v_gene: TRBV4-1
CDR3aa: ASSLELAGVRGEQF

j_gene: TRBJ2-5
v_gene: TRBV14
CDR3aa: ASSPVSGRVETQY

j_gene: TRBJ2-3
v_gene: TRBV6-2/TRBV6-3
CDR3aa: ASSWGTSGRKDTQY

j_gene: TRBJ2-3
v_gene: TRBV3-1/TRBV3-2
CDR3aa: ASSQEEQTPY

j_gene: TRBJ2-2
v_gene: TRBV5-1
CDR3aa: ASSFQGAPGELF

j_gene: TRBJ1-2
v_gene: TRBV7-2
CDR3aa: ASSSRDYGYT

j_gene: TRBJ2-7
v_gene: TRBV28
CDR3aa: ASSLGQLSYEQY

j_gene: TRBJ2-1
v_gene: TRBV10-1
CDR3aa: ASSRRTGTYNEQF

j_gene: TRBJ2-1
v_gene: TRBV11-3
CDR3aa: ASSLRGYEQF

j_gene: TRBJ2-4
v_gene: TRBV7-9
CDR3aa: ASSEDRGRRDIQY

j_gene: TRBJ1-1
v_gene: TRBV29-1
CDR3aa: SVGQGTEAF

j_gene: TRBJ2-2
v_gene: TRBV7-9
CDR3aa: ASSSRGANTGELF

j_gene: TRBJ2-3
v_gene: TRBV16
CDR3aa: ASSQLLGSEIDASSSTDTQY

j_gene: TRBJ2-7
v_gene: TRBV18
CDR3aa: ASSPSAYYEQY

j_gene: TRBJ2-7
v_gene: TRBV28
CDR3aa: ASSLHTSGKPEQY

j_gene: TRBJ2-3
v_gene: TRBV19
CDR3aa: ASSIDGPSPTDTQY

j_gene: TRBJ1-1
v_gene: TRBV3-1/TRBV3-2
CDR3aa: ASSQVTGLMTF

j_gene: TRBJ1-5
v_gene: TRBV7-9
CDR3aa: ASSRDSMDQPQH

j_gene: TRBJ2-2
v_gene: TRBV21-1
CDR3aa: ASSTGTSGSNTGELF

j_gene: TRBJ2-1
v_gene: TRBV27
CDR3aa: ASSPSYISYNEQF

j_gene: TRBJ2-2
v_gene: TRBV5-1
CDR3aa: ASSLTGTGDTGELF

j_gene: TRBJ2-1
v_gene: TRBV11-3
CDR3aa: ASSSPFYNEQF

j_gene: TRBJ2-1
v_gene: TRBV29-1
CDR3aa: SVRQGEGNEQF

j_gene: TRBJ1-5
v_gene: TRBV19
CDR3aa: ASSPDRGDQPQH

j_gene: TRBJ2-1
v_gene: TRBV11-2
CDR3aa: ASSLSLNNEQF

j_gene: TRBJ2-1
v_gene: TRBV4-1
CDR3aa: ASSHAGTGGINEQF

j_gene: TRBJ1-2
v_gene: TRBV2
CDR3aa: ASVPGDSYGYT

j_gene: TRBJ2-5
v_gene: TRBV6-1
CDR3aa: ASSEALAEQKTQY

j_gene: TRBJ2-3
v_gene: TRBV24-1
CDR3aa: ATSPGGTDTQY

j_gene: TRBJ2-3
v_gene: TRBV11-3
CDR3aa: ASSFDRGSTDTQY

j_gene: TRBJ1-2
v_gene: TRBV6-2/TRBV6-3
CDR3aa: ASSDRTGAGYGYT

j_gene: TRBJ2-7
v_gene: TRBV19
CDR3aa: ASSTGQRGSEQY

j_gene: TRBJ1-2
v_gene: TRBV7-2
CDR3aa: ASTKMGGWAGYT

j_gene: TRBJ2-1
v_gene: TRBV5-8
CDR3aa: ASSLEGLPRYNEQF

j_gene: TRBJ2-1
v_gene: TRBV20-1
CDR3aa: SASPGGVGF

j_gene: TRBJ2-1
v_gene: TRBV9
CDR3aa: ASSVGQLTDEQF

j_gene: TRBJ2-7
v_gene: TRBV28
CDR3aa: ASQQGPREQY

j_gene: TRBJ1-1
v_gene: TRBV5-4
CDR3aa: ASSFSQENTEAF

j_gene: TRBJ1-3
v_gene: TRBV29-1
CDR3aa: SANSGNTIY

j_gene: TRBJ1-5
v_gene: TRBV6-1
CDR3aa: ASSERRDNQPQH

j_gene: TRBJ2-2
v_gene: TRBV11-2
CDR3aa: ASSFDRTSGRAGELF

j_gene: TRBJ2-3
v_gene: TRBV5-1
CDR3aa: ASSLGGQGNFDTQY

j_gene: TRBJ2-2
v_gene: TRBV3-1/TRBV3-2
CDR3aa: ASSLWGRVNTGELF

j_gene: TRBJ2-7
v_gene: TRBV28
CDR3aa: ASYEAGVSYEQY

j_gene: TRBJ1-2
v_gene: TRBV14
CDR3aa: ASSRRTGDIYGYT

j_gene: TRBJ1-5
v_gene: TRBV29-1
CDR3aa: SATLGGNQPQH

j_gene: TRBJ1-1
v_gene: TRBV28
CDR3aa: ASSHRQGWNTEAF

j_gene: TRBJ2-3
v_gene: TRBV5-4
CDR3aa: ASSFGTSGRDTDTQY

j_gene: TRBJ1-4
v_gene: TRBV4-1
CDR3aa: ASSQDPYTTNEKLF

j_gene: TRBJ1-4
v_gene: TRBV28
CDR3aa: ASSLSYRGVMF

j_gene: TRBJ2-1
v_gene: TRBV12-3/TRBV12-4
CDR3aa: ASSLDFYNEQF

j_gene: TRBJ1-6
v_gene: TRBV7-9
CDR3aa: ASSSRQGNNSPLH

j_gene: TRBJ2-7
v_gene: TRBV28
CDR3aa: ASSPGPYEQY

j_gene: TRBJ2-1
v_gene: TRBV7-2
CDR3aa: ASSLARGSDEQF

j_gene: TRBJ2-2
v_gene: TRBV28
CDR3aa: ASSFLLANTGELF

j_gene: TRBJ1-5
v_gene: TRBV19
CDR3aa: ATSTELSMGNQPQH

j_gene: TRBJ1-5
v_gene: TRBV24-1
CDR3aa: ATSTGGSNQPQH

j_gene: TRBJ1-4
v_gene: TRBV28
CDR3aa: ASRRMGQSEKLF

j_gene: TRBJ2-7
v_gene: TRBV28
CDR3aa: ASSPPDSSYEQY